This T cell receptor (beta chain) was recorded in a study of CXCR3-negative and CXCR3-positive naive CD8 T cells. Turning to the study itself: Roughly 130 million TRB reads were obtained in total, which works out to about 1.5 +/- 0.3 million per library. The study's findings and limits: The TRB CDR3s that CXCR3-positive naive cells carried were more hydrophobic than those of CXCR3-negative naive cells. Partly lower CXCR3 expression followed cryopreservation, and most assays relied on fresh PBMCs.

CDR3 length: 14 amino acids. The germline gives CDR1 SQVTM, CDR2 ANQGSEA. The authors prepared UMI-labeled TRB cDNA libraries by 5' RACE. TCRdb reprocessed the 5' RACE reads and reports one entry per CDR3 protein, with no DNA. The sample totals over 70,000 distinct CDR3 sequences. In the case of this clonotype: The antigen remains undetermined.

Each CD8+ T cell subset was flow-sorted in triplicate. Every sort contained 250,000 to 300,000 cells. The authors gated naive CD8+ T cells as CD45RO-CCR7+CD27+CD95-. The receptor was isolated from a human donor in good health. Some clones in this sample may be carry-over from other donors' samples. What was sequenced was naive CXCR3+ CD8+ T cells from blood. The subset denotes: CD45RO-CCR7+CD27+CD95- naive CD8+ T cells expressing CXCR3 (TNR3+). This chain links TRBV29-1 with TRBJ1-2. CDR3 protein: CSAELVGTNYGYTF.